The source of this TCR beta chain is a study of shared clonotypes between healthy human individuals. Here immunoSEQ multiplex PCR was the method, and the copy in TCRdb shows in-frame clones only, minus some. The table shows about 2.4 million clones, with over 85% occurring only once. A single count supports this clone. Per the germline V gene, CDR1 is SGHDN and CDR2 is FVKESK. V lost 1 base and J lost 9; bases outside the gene matches: 4. The length of the CDR3 is 15 residues. The origin of this receptor is a young man in good health. Some clones in this sample may be carry-over from other donors' samples. Sequencing input: naive CD4+ T cells from PBMCs. Indicated subset: CD45RA+ positively selected. The genes are TRBV14 and TRBJ2-1; 12 nucleotides align to TRBD1. The CDR3 spells CASSQVGTGGTEQFF. The CDR3 coding sequence is TGTGCCAGCAGCCAAGTTGGGACAGGGGGCACTGAGCAGTTCTTC.